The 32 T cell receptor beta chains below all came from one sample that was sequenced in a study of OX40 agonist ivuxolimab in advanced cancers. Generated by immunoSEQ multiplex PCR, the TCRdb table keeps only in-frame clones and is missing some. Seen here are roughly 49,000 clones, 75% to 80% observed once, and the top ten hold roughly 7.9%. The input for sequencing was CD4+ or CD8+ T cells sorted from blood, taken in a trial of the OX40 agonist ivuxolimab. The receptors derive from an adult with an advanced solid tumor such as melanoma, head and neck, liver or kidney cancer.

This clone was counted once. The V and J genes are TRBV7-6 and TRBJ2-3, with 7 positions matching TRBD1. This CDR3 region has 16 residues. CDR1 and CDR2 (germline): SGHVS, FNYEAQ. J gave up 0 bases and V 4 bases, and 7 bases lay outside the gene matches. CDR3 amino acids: CASSSTGTESTDTQYF. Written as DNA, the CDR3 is TGTGCCAGCAGCTCAACCGGGACAGAAAGCACAGATACGCAGTATTTT.

In DNA, the CDR3 is TGTGCCAGCTCACAGGGGACAGGGGAATACAATGAGCAGTTCTTC. It encodes CASSQGTGEYNEQFF. This chain joins TRBV18 and TRBJ2-1, with 10 bases matching TRBD1. This CDR3 region has 15 residues. V gave up 4 bases and J gave up 4 bases; unmatched junction bases: 4. CDR1 is KGHSH, CDR2 LQKENI, per germline. Filled out from reference TRBV18 and TRBJ2-1, the complete variable domain reads NAGVMQNPRHLVRRRGQEARLRCSPMKGHSHVYWYRQLPEEGLKFMVYLQKENIIDESGMPKERFSAEFPKEGPSILRIQQVVRGDSAAYFCASSQGTGEYNEQFFGPGTRLTVL.

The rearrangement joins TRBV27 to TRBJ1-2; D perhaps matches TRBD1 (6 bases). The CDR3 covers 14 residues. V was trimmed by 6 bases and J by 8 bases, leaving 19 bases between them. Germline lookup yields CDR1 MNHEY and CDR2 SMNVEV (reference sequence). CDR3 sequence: CASRPFGGGEGYTF. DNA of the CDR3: TGTGCCAGCAGACCCTTTGGGGGGGGCGAAGGCTACACCTTC.

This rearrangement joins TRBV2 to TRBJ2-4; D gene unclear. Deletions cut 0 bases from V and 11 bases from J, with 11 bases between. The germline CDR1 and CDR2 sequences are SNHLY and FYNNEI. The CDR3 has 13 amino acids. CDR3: CASSEAMQSVQYF. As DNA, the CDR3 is TGTGCCAGCAGTGAAGCGATGCAATCTGTTCAGTACTTC. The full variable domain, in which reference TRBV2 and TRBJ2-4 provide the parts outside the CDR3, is EPEVTQTPSHQVTQMGQEVILRCVPISNHLYFYWYRQILGQKVEFLVSFYNNEISEKSEIFDDQFSVERPDGSNFTLKIRSTKLEDSAMYFCASSEAMQSVQYFGAGTRLSVL.

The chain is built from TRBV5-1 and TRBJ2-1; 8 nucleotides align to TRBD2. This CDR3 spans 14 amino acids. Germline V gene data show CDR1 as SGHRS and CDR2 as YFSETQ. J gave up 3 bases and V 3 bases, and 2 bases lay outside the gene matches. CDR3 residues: CASSSGGDYNEQFF. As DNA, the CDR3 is TGCGCCAGCAGCTCCGGGGGGGACTACAATGAGCAGTTCTTC.

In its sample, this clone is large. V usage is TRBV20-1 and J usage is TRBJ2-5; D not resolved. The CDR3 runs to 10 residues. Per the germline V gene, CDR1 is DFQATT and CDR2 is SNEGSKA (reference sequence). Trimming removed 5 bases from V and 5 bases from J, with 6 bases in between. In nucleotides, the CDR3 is TGCAGTGCTGTTCGGGAGACCCAGTACTTC. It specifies CSAVRETQYF.

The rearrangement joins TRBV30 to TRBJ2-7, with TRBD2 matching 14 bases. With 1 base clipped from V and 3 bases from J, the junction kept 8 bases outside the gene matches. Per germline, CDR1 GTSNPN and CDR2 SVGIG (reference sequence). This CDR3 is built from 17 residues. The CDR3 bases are TGTGCCTGGAGTGAACCGGGACTAGCGGGAGCTGTCTACGAGCAGTACTTC. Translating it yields CAWSEPGLAGAVYEQYF.

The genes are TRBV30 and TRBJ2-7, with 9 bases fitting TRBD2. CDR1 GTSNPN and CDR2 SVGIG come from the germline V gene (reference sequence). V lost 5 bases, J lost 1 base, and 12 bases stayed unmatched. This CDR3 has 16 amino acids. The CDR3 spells CAWCPPETSGSYEQYF. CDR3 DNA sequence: TGTGCCTGGTGCCCTCCTGAGACTAGCGGATCCTACGAGCAGTACTTC.

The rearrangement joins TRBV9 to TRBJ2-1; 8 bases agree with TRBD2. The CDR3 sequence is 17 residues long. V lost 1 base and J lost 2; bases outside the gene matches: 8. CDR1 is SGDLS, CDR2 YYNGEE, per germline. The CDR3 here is CASSVRGAGVAYNEQFF. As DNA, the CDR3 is TGTGCCAGCAGCGTAAGGGGAGCGGGAGTGGCCTACAATGAGCAGTTCTTC.

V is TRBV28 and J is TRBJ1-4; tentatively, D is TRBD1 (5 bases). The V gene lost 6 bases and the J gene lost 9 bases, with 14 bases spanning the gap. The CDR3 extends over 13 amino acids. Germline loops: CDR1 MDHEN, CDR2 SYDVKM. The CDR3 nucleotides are TGTGCCAGCAGAATAGTTTCAGGGAAAAAACTGTTTTTT. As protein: CASRIVSGKKLFF.

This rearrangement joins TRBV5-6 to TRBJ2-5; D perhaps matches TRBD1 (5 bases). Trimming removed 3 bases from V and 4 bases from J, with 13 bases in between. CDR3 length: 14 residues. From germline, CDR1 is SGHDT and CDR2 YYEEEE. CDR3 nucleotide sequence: TGTGCCAGCAGCTCTGTGACAGCTAGAGAGACCCAGTACTTC. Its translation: CASSSVTARETQYF.

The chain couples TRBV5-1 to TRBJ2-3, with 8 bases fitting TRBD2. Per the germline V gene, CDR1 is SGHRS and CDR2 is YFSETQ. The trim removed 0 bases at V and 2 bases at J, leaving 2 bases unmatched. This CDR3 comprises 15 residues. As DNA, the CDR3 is TGCGCCAGCAGCTTGGGCGGGAGGTACACAGATACGCAGTATTTT. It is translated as CASSLGGRYTDTQYF. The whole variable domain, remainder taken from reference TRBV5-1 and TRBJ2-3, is KAGVTQTPRYLIKTRGQQVTLSCSPISGHRSVSWYQQTPGQGLQFLFEYFSETQRNKGNFPGRFSGRQFSNSRSEMNVSTLELGDSALYLCASSLGGRYTDTQYFGPGTRLTVL.

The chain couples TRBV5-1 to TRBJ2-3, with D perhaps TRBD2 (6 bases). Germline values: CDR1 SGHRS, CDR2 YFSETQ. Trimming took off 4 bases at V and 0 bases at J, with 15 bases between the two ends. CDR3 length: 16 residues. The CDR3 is CASSMDGRTSTDTQYF. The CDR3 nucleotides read TGCGCCAGCAGCATGGACGGGAGAACCAGCACAGATACGCAGTATTTT.

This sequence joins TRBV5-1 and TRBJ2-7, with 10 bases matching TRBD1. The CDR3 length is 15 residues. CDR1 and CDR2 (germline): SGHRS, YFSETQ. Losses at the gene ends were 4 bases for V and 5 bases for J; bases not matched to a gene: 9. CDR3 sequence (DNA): TGCGCCAGCAGCATAACCGGGACAGGGGTCGACGAGCAGTACTTC. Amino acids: CASSITGTGVDEQYF. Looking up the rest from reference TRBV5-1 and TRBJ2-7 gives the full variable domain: KAGVTQTPRYLIKTRGQQVTLSCSPISGHRSVSWYQQTPGQGLQFLFEYFSETQRNKGNFPGRFSGRQFSNSRSEMNVSTLELGDSALYLCASSITGTGVDEQYFGPGTRLTVT.

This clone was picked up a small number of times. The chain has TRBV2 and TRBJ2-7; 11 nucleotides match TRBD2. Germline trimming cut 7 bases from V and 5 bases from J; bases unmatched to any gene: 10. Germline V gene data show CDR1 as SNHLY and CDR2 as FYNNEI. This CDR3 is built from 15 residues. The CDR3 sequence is CASTNEGLAANEQYF. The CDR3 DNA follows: TGTGCCAGCACCAATGAGGGACTAGCGGCAAACGAGCAGTACTTC.

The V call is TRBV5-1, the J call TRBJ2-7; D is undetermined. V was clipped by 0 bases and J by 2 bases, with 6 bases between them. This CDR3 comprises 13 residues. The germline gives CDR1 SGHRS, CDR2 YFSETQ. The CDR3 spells CASSLGPTYEQYF. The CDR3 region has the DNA TGCGCCAGCAGCTTGGGTCCTACCTACGAGCAGTACTTC.

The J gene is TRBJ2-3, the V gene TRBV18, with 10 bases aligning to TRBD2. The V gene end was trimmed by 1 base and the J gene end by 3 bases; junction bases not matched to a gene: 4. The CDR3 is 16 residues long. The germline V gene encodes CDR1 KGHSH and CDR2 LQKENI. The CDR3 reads CASSPRSSGGTDTQYF. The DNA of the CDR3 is TGTGCCAGCTCACCACGATCTAGCGGGGGAACAGATACGCAGTATTTT.

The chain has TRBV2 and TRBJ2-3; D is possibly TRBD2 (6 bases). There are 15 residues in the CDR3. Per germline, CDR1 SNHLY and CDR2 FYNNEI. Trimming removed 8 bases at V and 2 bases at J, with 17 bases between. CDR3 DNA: TGTGCCAGCGAACCGTTCGGGAGCACCACAGATACGCAGTATTTT. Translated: CASEPFGSTTDTQYF.

The CDR3 nucleotides read TGTGCCAGCAGCTTAGGCTGGGGGACTAGCGGATACTACGAGCAGTACTTC. It yields the protein CASSLGWGTSGYYEQYF. The chain recombines TRBV11-2 with TRBJ2-7; the match to TRBD2 covers 11 bases. The CDR3 length is 17 residues. The V segment lost 1 base and the J segment 3 bases; nucleotides outside the gene matches: 8. Germline V lookup: CDR1 SGHAT, CDR2 FQNNGV.

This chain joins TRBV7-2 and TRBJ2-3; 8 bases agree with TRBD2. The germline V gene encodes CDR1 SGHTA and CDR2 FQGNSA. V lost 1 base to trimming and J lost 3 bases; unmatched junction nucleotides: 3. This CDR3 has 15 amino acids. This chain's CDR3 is CASSLVSGMTDTQYF. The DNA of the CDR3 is TGTGCCAGCAGCTTAGTTAGCGGGATGACAGATACGCAGTATTTT. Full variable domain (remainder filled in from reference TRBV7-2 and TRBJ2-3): GAGVSQSPSNKVTEKGKDVELRCDPISGHTALYWYRQSLGQGLEFLIYFQGNSAPDKSGLPSDRFSAERTGGSVSTLTIQRTQQEDSAVYLCASSLVSGMTDTQYFGPGTRLTVL.

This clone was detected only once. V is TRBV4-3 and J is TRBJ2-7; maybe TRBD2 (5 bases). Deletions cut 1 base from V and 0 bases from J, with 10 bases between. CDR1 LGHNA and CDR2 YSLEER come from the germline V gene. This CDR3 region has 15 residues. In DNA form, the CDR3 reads TGCGCCAGCAGCCAAGCAGCGGAGAACTCCTACGAGCAGTACTTC. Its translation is CASSQAAENSYEQYF.

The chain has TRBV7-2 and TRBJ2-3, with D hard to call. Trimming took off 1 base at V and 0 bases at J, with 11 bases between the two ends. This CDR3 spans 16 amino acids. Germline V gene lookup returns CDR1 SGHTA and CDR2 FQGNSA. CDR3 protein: CASSLGGLGSTDTQYF. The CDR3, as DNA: TGTGCCAGCAGCTTAGGAGGTCTCGGCAGCACAGATACGCAGTATTTT.

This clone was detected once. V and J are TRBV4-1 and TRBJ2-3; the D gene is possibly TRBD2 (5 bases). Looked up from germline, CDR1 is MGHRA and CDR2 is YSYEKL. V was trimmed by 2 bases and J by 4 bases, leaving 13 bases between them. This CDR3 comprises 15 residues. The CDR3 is CASSQHQPGADTQYF. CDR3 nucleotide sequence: TGCGCCAGCAGCCAACATCAGCCCGGGGCAGATACGCAGTATTTT.

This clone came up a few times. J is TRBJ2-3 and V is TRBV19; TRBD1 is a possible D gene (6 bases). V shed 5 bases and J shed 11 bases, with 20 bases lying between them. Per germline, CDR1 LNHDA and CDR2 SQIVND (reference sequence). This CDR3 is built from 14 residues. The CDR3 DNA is TGTGCCAGTAGTCCTCAGGACAGCGAGGATGGGCAGTATTTT. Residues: CASSPQDSEDGQYF.

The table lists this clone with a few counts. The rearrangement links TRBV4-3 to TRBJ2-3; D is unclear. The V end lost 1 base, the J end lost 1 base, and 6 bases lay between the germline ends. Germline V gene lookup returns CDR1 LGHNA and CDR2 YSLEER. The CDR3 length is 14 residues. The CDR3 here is CASSQGSRTDTQYF. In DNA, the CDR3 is TGCGCCAGCAGCCAAGGGAGCCGCACAGATACGCAGTATTTT.

CDR3 protein: CASSFGGNQETQYF. CDR3 DNA sequence: TGCGCCAGCAGCTTTGGCGGGAACCAAGAGACCCAGTACTTC. The chain recombines TRBV5-1 with TRBJ2-5; possible D gene TRBD2, 6 bases. The CDR3 has 14 residues. The germline V gene encodes CDR1 SGHRS and CDR2 YFSETQ. V was trimmed by 2 bases and J by 0 bases, leaving 8 bases between them.

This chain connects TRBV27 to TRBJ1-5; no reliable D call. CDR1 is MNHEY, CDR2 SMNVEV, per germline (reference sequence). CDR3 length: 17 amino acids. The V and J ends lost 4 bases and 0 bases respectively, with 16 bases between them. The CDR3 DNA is TGTGCCAGCAGTTCCGGGGATCCCTATTCTAGCAATCAGCCCCAGCATTTT. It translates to CASSSGDPYSSNQPQHF.

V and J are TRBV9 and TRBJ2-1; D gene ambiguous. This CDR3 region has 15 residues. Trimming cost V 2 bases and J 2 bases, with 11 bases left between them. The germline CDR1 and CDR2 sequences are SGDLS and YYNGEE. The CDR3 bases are TGTGCCAGCAGCGTGTCTAGTGGAGCCTACAATGAGCAGTTCTTC. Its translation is CASSVSSGAYNEQFF. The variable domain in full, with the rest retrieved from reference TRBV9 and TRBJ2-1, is DSGVTQTPKHLITATGQRVTLRCSPRSGDLSVYWYQQSLDQGLQFLIQYYNGEERAKGNILERFSAQQFPDLHSELNLSSLELGDSALYFCASSVSSGAYNEQFFGPGTRLTVL.

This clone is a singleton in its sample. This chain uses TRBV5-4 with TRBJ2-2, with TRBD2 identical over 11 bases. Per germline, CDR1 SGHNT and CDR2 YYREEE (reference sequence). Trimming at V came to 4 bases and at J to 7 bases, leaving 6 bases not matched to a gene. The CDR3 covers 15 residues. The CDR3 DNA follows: TGTGCCAGCAGCCTGACTAGCGGGATTCACGGGGAGCTGTTTTTT. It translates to CASSLTSGIHGELFF.

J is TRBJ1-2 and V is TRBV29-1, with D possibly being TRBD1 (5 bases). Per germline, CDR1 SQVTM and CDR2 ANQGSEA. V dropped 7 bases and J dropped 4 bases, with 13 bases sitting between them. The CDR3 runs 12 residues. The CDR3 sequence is CSGNSGGYGYTF. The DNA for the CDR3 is TGCAGCGGCAACAGTGGGGGCTATGGCTACACCTTC.

Here the CDR3 reads CASSLRGKKETQYF. The CDR3 coding sequence is TGCGCCAGCAGCTTGAGGGGCAAGAAAGAGACCCAGTACTTC. This chain uses TRBV5-1 with TRBJ2-5; TRBD1 might be the D (5 bases). This CDR3 has 14 amino acids. Trimming shortened V by 1 base and J by 3 bases, and 10 bases separated the two germline ends. The germline CDR1 and CDR2 sequences are SGHRS and YFSETQ.

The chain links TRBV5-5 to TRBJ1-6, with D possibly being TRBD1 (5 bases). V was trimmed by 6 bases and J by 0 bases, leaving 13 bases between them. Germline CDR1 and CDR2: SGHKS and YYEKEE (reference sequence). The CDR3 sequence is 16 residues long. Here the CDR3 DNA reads TGTGCCAGCATCCCTACCGGGGGCTCCTATAATTCACCCCTCCACTTT. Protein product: CASIPTGGSYNSPLHF.